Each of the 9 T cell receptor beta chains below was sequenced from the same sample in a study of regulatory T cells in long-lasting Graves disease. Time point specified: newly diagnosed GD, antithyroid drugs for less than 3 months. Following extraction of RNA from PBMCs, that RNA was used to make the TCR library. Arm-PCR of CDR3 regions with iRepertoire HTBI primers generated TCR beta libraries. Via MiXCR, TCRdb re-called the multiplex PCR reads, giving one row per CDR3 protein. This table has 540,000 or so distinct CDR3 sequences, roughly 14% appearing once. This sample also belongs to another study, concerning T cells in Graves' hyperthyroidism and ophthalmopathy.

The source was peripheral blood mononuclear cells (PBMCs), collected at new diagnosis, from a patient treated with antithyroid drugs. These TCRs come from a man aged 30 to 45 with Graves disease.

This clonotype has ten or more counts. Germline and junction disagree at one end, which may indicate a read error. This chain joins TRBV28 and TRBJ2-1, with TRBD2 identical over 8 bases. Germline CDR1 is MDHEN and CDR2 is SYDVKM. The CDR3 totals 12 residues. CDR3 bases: TGTGCCAGCAGTTTGTCGGTCGGCGGACTAGCCTTC. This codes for CASSLSVGGLAF. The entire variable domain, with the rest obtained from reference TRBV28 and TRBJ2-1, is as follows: DVKVTQSSRYLVKRTGEKVFLECVQDMDHENMFWYRQDPGLGLRLIYFSYDVKMKEKGDIPEGYSVSREKKERFSLILESASTNQTSMYLCASSLSVGGLAFGPGTRLTVL.

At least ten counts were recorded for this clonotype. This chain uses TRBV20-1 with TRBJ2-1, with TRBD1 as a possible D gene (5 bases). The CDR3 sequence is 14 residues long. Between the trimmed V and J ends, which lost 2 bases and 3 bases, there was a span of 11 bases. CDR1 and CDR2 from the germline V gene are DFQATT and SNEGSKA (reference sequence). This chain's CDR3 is CSARPGQGYNEQFF. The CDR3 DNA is TGCAGTGCTAGACCAGGGCAAGGCTACAATGAGCAGTTCTTC.

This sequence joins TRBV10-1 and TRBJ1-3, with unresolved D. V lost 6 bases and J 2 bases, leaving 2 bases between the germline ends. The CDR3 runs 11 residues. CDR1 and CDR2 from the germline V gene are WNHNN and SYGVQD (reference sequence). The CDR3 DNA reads TGCGCCAGCAGCACTGGAAACACCATATATTTT. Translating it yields CASSTGNTIYF.

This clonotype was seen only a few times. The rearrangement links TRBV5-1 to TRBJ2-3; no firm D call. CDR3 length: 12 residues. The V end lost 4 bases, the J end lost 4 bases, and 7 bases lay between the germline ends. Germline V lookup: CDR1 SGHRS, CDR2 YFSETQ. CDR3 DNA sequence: TGCGCCAGCAGCGGTATTCCAGATACGCAGTATTTT. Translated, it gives CASSGIPDTQYF.

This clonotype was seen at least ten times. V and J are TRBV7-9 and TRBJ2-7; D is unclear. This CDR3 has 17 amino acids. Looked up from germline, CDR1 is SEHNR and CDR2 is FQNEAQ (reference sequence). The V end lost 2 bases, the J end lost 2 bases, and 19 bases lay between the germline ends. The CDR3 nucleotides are TGTGCCAGCAGCTTAACACCCCGGGTAGGTAAGGCCTACGAGCAGTACTTC. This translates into CASSLTPRVGKAYEQYF. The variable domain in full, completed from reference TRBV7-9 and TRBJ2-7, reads DTGVSQNPRHKITKRGQNVTFRCDPISEHNRLYWYRQTLGQGPEFLTYFQNEAQLEKSRLLSDRFSAERPKGSFSTLEIQRTEQGDSAMYLCASSLTPRVGKAYEQYFGPGTRLTVT.

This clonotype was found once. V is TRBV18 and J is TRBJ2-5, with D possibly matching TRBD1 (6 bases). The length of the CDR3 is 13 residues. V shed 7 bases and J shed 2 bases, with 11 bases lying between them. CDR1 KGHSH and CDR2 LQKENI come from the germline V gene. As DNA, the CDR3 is TGTGCCAGCTTAAGGGACACACAAGAGACCCAGTACTTC. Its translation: CASLRDTQETQYF.

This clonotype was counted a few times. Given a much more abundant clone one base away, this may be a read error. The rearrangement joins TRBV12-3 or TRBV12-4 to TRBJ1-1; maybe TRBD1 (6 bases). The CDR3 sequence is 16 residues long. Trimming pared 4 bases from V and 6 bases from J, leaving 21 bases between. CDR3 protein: CASSSGTQPAGAEAFF. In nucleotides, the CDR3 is TGTGCCAGCAGTTCCGGGACACAACCAGCTGGCGCTGAAGCTTTCTTT.

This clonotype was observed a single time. The CDR3 DNA is TGTGCCAGCAGCGATCTGTTAGGGGCAGGGGATGAAAAACTGTTTTTT. Its protein is CASSDLLGAGDEKLFF. The chain combines TRBV25-1 with TRBJ1-4, with D maybe TRBD1 (6 bases). V was cut by 6 bases and J by 6 bases, with 20 bases left in between. Germline assignment: CDR1 MGHDK and CDR2 SYGVNS. There are 16 residues in the CDR3.

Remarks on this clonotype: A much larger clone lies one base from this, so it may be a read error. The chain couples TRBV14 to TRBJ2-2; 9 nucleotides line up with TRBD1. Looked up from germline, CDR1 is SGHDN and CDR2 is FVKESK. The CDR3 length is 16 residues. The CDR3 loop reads CAGSPGQGTFTGELFF. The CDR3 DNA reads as TGTGCCGGCAGCCCCGGACAGGGGACCTTCACCGGGGAGCTGTTTTTT.